This TCR beta chain was recovered during a study of response to subunit inactivated influenza vaccine (dated by TCRdb to between 2017 and 2018). With respect to the entire study: Deep quantitative profiling of the T cell receptor repertoire was used in the study to follow responses to a trivalent subunit inactivated influenza vaccine.

The library relied on RT-PCR. The instrument was an Illumina HiSeq 2500. The raw public reads went through TCRdb reprocessing: fastp at Q25, MiXCR clone calling, in-frame beta chains kept. A single entry per CDR3 protein holds the most common genes and DNA from its merged rows. The sample profile shows approximately 530,000 distinct CDR3 sequences; less than 10% of them were found once. The biggest ten clones account for 10% to 15% of the sample. V lost 4 bases and J lost 2 bases, and the count of bases not matched to a germline gene is 9. The CDR3 goes from the cysteine to the phenylalanine over 16 residues. Just the 48-base CDR3 DNA is kept, in frame starting at base 1. Looking up the germline V gene yields CDR1 SGHRS and CDR2 YFSETQ. In the case of this clonotype: The clone's antigen remains unknown. Base quality data are lacking; no much larger clone is found one base away.

Results and caveats for the whole study, not just this receptor: The authors proposed that each seasonal influenza vaccination may bring in only a limited number of new T cells.

The chain links TRBV5-1 with TRBJ2-1; 7 central nucleotides agree with TRBD1. This sample comprised PBMCs from blood, obtained approximately 25 months after vaccination. The TCR comes from a man aged 45 to 75 who received an inactivated influenza vaccine. Donor details come from another sample of the same person, matched by shared clones. The DNA is TGCGCCAGCAGCCCACCTCGACAGGGAACCTACAATGAGCAGTTCTTC. The resulting protein is CASSPPRQGTYNEQFF.